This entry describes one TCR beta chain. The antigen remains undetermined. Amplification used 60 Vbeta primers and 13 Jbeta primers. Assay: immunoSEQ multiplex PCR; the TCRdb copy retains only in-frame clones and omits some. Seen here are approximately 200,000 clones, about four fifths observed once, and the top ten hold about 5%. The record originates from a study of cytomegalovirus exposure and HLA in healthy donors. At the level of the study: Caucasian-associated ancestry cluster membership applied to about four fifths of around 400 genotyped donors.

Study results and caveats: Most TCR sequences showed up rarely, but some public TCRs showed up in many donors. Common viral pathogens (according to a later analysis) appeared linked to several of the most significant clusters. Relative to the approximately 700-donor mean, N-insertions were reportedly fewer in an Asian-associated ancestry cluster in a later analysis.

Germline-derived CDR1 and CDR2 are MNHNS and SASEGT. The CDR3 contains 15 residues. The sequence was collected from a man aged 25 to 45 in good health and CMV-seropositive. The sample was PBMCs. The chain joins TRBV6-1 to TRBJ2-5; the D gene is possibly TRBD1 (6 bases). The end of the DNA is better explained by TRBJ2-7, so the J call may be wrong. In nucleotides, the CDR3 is TGTGCCAGCATCCCGCCTGCTGACAGGAGCCACGAGCAGTACTTC. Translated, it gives CASIPPADRSHEQYF.